These 13 T cell receptor beta chains were sequenced from one sample in a study of blood T cell repertoires in COVID-19. This table comes from immunoSEQ multiplex PCR, and its TCRdb copy is limited to in-frame clones, with some not included. The data show roughly 400,000 clones, less than 95% seen once. Source material: PBMCs or T cells enriched from blood (not recorded which). The receptors here all came from a man younger than 35 who had recovered from COVID-19.

The chain links TRBV27 to TRBJ2-2; 9 bases line up with TRBD2. Trimming removed 6 bases from V and 4 bases from J; junction bases left unmatched: 12. CDR1 and CDR2 (germline): MNHEY, SMNVEV (reference sequence). The CDR3 totals 17 residues. As DNA, the CDR3 is TGTGCCAGCAGATGGTCCGGGACTAGCTATGGCACCGGGGAGCTGTTTTTT. This codes for CASRWSGTSYGTGELFF.

The V gene is TRBV29-1, the J gene TRBJ2-2; no definite D call. CDR3 length: 12 residues. The germline V and J ends were trimmed by 5 bases and 6 bases, with 10 bases remaining between them. Per germline, CDR1 SQVTM and CDR2 ANQGSEA. CDR3 DNA sequence: TGCAGCGTTACAGTCTCGTCCGGGGAGCTGTTTTTT. Amino acid sequence: CSVTVSSGELFF.

The chain employs TRBV6-5 and TRBJ1-2; 9 positions match TRBD1. CDR1 is MNHEY, CDR2 SVGAGI, per germline. There are 15 residues in the CDR3. After removal of 4 bases from V and 6 bases from J, the junction contained 9 bases not matched to a gene. The CDR3 reads CASSSGTGLLDGYTF. The CDR3 coding sequence is TGTGCCAGCAGTTCCGGGACAGGGTTGCTCGATGGCTACACCTTC.

CDR3 loop: CASSIGLAKEQYF. Here the CDR3 DNA reads TGTGCCAGTAGTATAGGGCTAGCGAAGGAGCAGTACTTC. The gene calls are TRBV19 and TRBJ2-7, with D perhaps matching TRBD2 (6 bases). The CDR3 has 13 residues. Germline CDR1 LNHDA, CDR2 SQIVND (reference sequence). Trimming took 1 base from V and 7 from J, leaving 11 bases between them.

The chain is built from TRBV19 and TRBJ1-5; tentatively, D is TRBD1 (5 bases). The length of the CDR3 is 19 residues. Trimming took 1 base from V and 0 from J, leaving 19 bases between them. Germline CDR1 and CDR2: LNHDA and SQIVND (reference sequence). The CDR3 DNA reads TGTGCCAGTAGTATAGGTGGGGGGGGGACCACTTATAGCAATCAGCCCCAGCATTTT. This sequence encodes CASSIGGGGTTYSNQPQHF. Full variable domain (outside the CDR3, taken from reference TRBV19 and TRBJ1-5): DGGITQSPKYLFRKEGQNVTLSCEQNLNHDAMYWYRQDPGQGLRLIYYSQIVNDFQKGDIAEGYSVSREKKESFPLTVTSAQKNPTAFYLCASSIGGGGTTYSNQPQHFGDGTRLSIL.

J is TRBJ2-2 and V is TRBV13; a weak D match, TRBD2 (5 bases). This CDR3 spans 16 amino acids. The V gene lost 5 bases and the J gene lost 1 base, with 14 bases spanning the gap. Germline CDR1 and CDR2: PRHDT and FYEKMQ (reference sequence). The CDR3 protein is CASSRGRTENTGELFF. DNA of the CDR3: TGTGCCAGCAGCCGGGGTCGGACTGAGAACACCGGGGAGCTGTTTTTT.

A single count supports this clone. This CDR3 is also generated by other DNA sequences in the sample. The chain recombines TRBV28 with TRBJ2-3; maybe TRBD2 (6 bases). CDR3 length: 13 amino acids. V lost 2 bases and J lost 5, with 8 bases in between. CDR1 and CDR2 (germline): MDHEN, SYDVKM. The CDR3 DNA reads as TGTGCCAGCAGTTTAGGCGGGGTAGATACGCAGTATTTT. Translated, it gives CASSLGGVDTQYF.

V is TRBV4-1 and J is TRBJ2-5; 10 positions agree with TRBD2. This CDR3 spans 18 amino acids. With 1 base clipped from V and 4 bases from J, the junction kept 12 bases outside the gene matches. From germline, CDR1 is MGHRA and CDR2 YSYEKL. The CDR3 spells CASSQVNLGLAGAETQYF. The CDR3 nucleotides read TGCGCCAGCAGCCAAGTTAACTTAGGGCTAGCGGGAGCAGAGACCCAGTACTTC.

The V call is TRBV28, the J call TRBJ2-5; the D gene is possibly TRBD1 (6 bases). CDR1 is MDHEN, CDR2 SYDVKM, per germline. The CDR3 loop spans 15 amino acids. V lost 5 bases to trimming and J lost 3 bases, with 16 bases between them. CDR3 sequence (DNA): TGTGCCAGCAGTGCCCCGGGACAAAAAAAAGAGACCCAGTACTTC. Translation: CASSAPGQKKETQYF.

This rearrangement joins TRBV12-3 or TRBV12-4 to TRBJ1-6; unclear D gene. The CDR3 spans 11 residues. V dropped 1 base and J dropped 17 bases, with 9 bases sitting between them. CDR3: CASSLGGGIHF. CDR3 nucleotides: TGTGCCAGCAGTTTAGGTGGAGGTATCCACTTT.

This sequence joins TRBV10-1 and TRBJ1-1, with a tentative D call TRBD1 (5 bases). CDR1 WNHNN and CDR2 SYGVQD come from the germline V gene (reference sequence). The CDR3 covers 13 residues. V was clipped by 6 bases and J by 0 bases, with 8 bases between them. CDR3 residues: CASRTEMNTEAFF. CDR3 DNA sequence: TGCGCCAGCAGGACAGAAATGAACACTGAAGCTTTCTTT.

This clone appeared a single time. The J gene is TRBJ1-1, the V gene TRBV2; D is undetermined. This CDR3 contains 18 residues. In germline, CDR1 is SNHLY, CDR2 FYNNEI. The V end lost 4 bases, the J end lost 0 bases, and 21 bases lay between the germline ends. The CDR3 DNA is TGTGCCAGCAGTGGAAGGAGAGGCCAGACCGCTCTGAACACTGAAGCTTTCTTT. This encodes CASSGRRGQTALNTEAFF. The full variable domain, its missing parts supplied by reference TRBV2 and TRBJ1-1, is EPEVTQTPSHQVTQMGQEVILRCVPISNHLYFYWYRQILGQKVEFLVSFYNNEISEKSEIFDDQFSVERPDGSNFTLKIRSTKLEDSAMYFCASSGRRGQTALNTEAFFGQGTRLTVV.

The V and J genes are TRBV5-4 and TRBJ1-2, with D perhaps TRBD1 (5 bases). CDR3 length equals 13 residues. Per the germline V gene, CDR1 is SGHNT and CDR2 is YYREEE (reference sequence). V was trimmed by 5 bases and J by 2 bases, leaving 10 bases between them. The DNA of the CDR3 is TGTGCCAGCAGTTTTGACAGAAACTATGGCTACACCTTC. Translation: CASSFDRNYGYTF.